Below, 11 T cell receptor beta chains from the same sample are listed, as sequenced in a study of T-cell reconstitution after alpha-beta-depleted transplantation in children. Unique molecular identifiers were incorporated when the TCRbeta library was constructed. MiXCR, run by TCRdb on the PCR reads, gives a single entry per CDR3 protein. The table records just under 250,000 distinct CDR3 sequences, about 26% of them present only once. The sequenced sample was PBMCs, obtained before TCRalphabeta/CD19-depleted stem cell transplant. All receptors come from a girl aged 2 to 10 with Fanconi anemia, due to receive a stem cell transplant.

This chain uses TRBV6-2 or TRBV6-3 with TRBJ2-5; 10 bases fit TRBD2. The CDR3 length is 15 residues. CDR1 is MNHEY, CDR2 SVGEGT, per germline. V gave up 7 bases and J gave up 5 bases; unmatched junction bases: 10. CDR3: CASTPSGREPETQYF. CDR3 coding DNA: TGTGCCAGCACCCCTAGCGGGAGAGAACCGGAGACCCAGTACTTC.

This clonotype was recorded at least ten times. The chain has TRBV20-1 and TRBJ2-1; unclear D gene. Germline values: CDR1 DFQATT, CDR2 SNEGSKA (reference sequence). The CDR3 covers 16 residues. Trimming left V 1 base short and J 7 bases short, with 20 bases between. In DNA, the CDR3 is TGCAGTGCTAGAGGATGGCCGTATGGGTATAAGAATGAGCAGTTCTTC. It is translated as CSARGWPYGYKNEQFF.

This clonotype was counted at least ten times. The chain employs TRBV29-1 and TRBJ2-5; a weak D match, TRBD1 (5 bases). Germline-derived CDR1 and CDR2 are SQVTM and ANQGSEA. The CDR3 has 13 residues. The ends were cut back, 7 bases at V and 5 bases at J, with 17 bases in the middle. CDR3 DNA sequence: TGCAGCGCTACAAAAGGGGCCGTGGAGACCCAGTACTTC. Protein product: CSATKGAVETQYF.

Only a few counts were recorded for this clonotype. The chain has TRBV7-8 and TRBJ1-4; no reliable D call. Germline assignment: CDR1 SGHVS and CDR2 FQNEAQ. V lost 4 bases, J lost 10 bases, and 13 bases lay in between. The CDR3 consists of 13 residues. CDR3 nucleotide sequence: TGTGCCAGCAGCTCACGACGGACGGGAAAACTGTTTTTT. Its translation is CASSSRRTGKLFF.

This clonotype came up many times. The chain joins TRBV29-1 to TRBJ1-1; 8 nucleotides match TRBD1. The CDR3 has 14 residues. V dropped 1 base and J dropped 6; count of bases not matched to a gene: 7. Per germline, CDR1 SQVTM and CDR2 ANQGSEA. The CDR3 DNA sequence: TGCAGCGTTGAAGGTGGGCAGGGGGCGTCTGAAGCTTTCTTT. It yields the protein CSVEGGQGASEAFF. Based on the CDR3 plus reference TRBV29-1 and TRBJ1-1, the full variable domain is SAVISQKPSRDICQRGTSLTIQCQVDSQVTMMFWYRQQPGQSLTLIATANQGSEATYESGFVIDKFPISRPNLTFSTLTVSNMSPEDSSIYLCSVEGGQGASEAFFGQGTRLTVV.

This clonotype has a count of ten or more. V usage is TRBV29-1 and J usage is TRBJ1-1, with 8 bases that match TRBD1. This CDR3 has 13 amino acids. V lost 7 bases, J lost 0 bases, and 4 bases stayed unmatched. The germline V gene encodes CDR1 SQVTM and CDR2 ANQGSEA. The CDR3 sequence: CSGGQGLNTEAFF. The CDR3 DNA reads as TGCAGCGGTGGACAGGGTTTGAACACTGAAGCTTTCTTT.

This sequence joins TRBV7-8 and TRBJ1-5; a weak D match, TRBD1 (5 bases). V shed 4 bases and J shed 7 bases, with 20 bases lying between them. CDR3 size: 16 residues. Germline V gene data show CDR1 as SGHVS and CDR2 as FQNEAQ. As DNA, the CDR3 is TGTGCCAGCAGCTCCCTTCCACCGACAGTCGAACAGCCCCAGCATTTT. Encoded protein: CASSSLPPTVEQPQHF.

In its sample, this clonotype was seen many times. The chain couples TRBV20-1 to TRBJ1-5; D gene unclear. Per the germline V gene, CDR1 is DFQATT and CDR2 is SNEGSKA (reference sequence). V lost 4 bases to trimming and J lost 5 bases, with 27 bases between them. The CDR3 totals 18 residues. CDR3 DNA: TGCAGTGCTAACCCACCTAGCGGGGAACCTATATCCTATCAGCCCCAGCATTTT. Translating gives CSANPPSGEPISYQPQHF.

This clonotype was seen many times. The CDR3 is CASSESRGTNYGYTF. DNA for the CDR3: TGTGCCAGCAGTGAATCAAGGGGAACTAACTATGGCTACACCTTC. J is TRBJ1-2 and V is TRBV2; possibly TRBD1 for D (5 bases). V was cut by 2 bases and J by 0 bases, with 10 bases left in between. Germline assignment: CDR1 SNHLY and CDR2 FYNNEI. The CDR3 has 15 amino acids.

This clonotype was observed at least ten times. The chain employs TRBV20-1 and TRBJ2-3; 15 bases map to TRBD2. This CDR3 has 17 residues. Germline CDR1 is DFQATT and CDR2 is SNEGSKA (reference sequence). V lost 1 base to trimming and J lost 2 bases; unmatched junction nucleotides: 4. The CDR3 region has the DNA TGCAGTGCTAGAGTGGGACTAGCGGGAGGAATCACAGATACGCAGTATTTT. Translating it yields CSARVGLAGGITDTQYF.

This clonotype has more than one count but fewer than ten. This chain joins TRBV20-1 and TRBJ2-5; unclear D gene. With 8 bases removed from V and 5 bases from J, the gap between germline ends came to 30 bases. CDR1 and CDR2 (germline): DFQATT, SNEGSKA (reference sequence). This CDR3 is 17 amino acids long. The CDR3 reads CSCHYPMNWGKGETQYF. DNA for the CDR3: TGCAGTTGTCACTATCCTATGAACTGGGGTAAAGGGGAGACCCAGTACTTC.